Sequencing of this TCR beta chain was carried out in a study of T-cell memory formation after mild COVID-19. Study-level information: TCR clusters were mostly donor specific.

TCRdb reprocessed the 5' RACE reads with MiXCR, giving one entry per CDR3 protein. This table holds roughly 480,000 distinct CDR3 sequences, approximately 23% found once. Study observations and caveats: Researchers found some responding clones in pre-infection memory, a sign that cross-reactive memory joined.

A few counts support this clonotype. The antigen remains undetermined. The TCR was taken from an adult woman who had mild COVID-19 (a few samples of this study predate the infection). Cell type and time point are not known. Sample: PBMCs or a T cell subset sorted from them (not recorded which).

The CDR3 DNA reads as TGTGCCAGTAGTTCGCAGGGAAGGGTGCCTAGCACAGATACGCAGTATTTT. Amino acids: CASSSQGRVPSTDTQYF. This rearrangement joins TRBV19 to TRBJ2-3; the D gene is possibly TRBD1 (5 bases). This CDR3 has 17 residues. V was trimmed by 5 bases and J by 0 bases, leaving 18 bases between them. The V gene's germline CDR1 is LNHDA and CDR2 SQIVND (reference sequence).